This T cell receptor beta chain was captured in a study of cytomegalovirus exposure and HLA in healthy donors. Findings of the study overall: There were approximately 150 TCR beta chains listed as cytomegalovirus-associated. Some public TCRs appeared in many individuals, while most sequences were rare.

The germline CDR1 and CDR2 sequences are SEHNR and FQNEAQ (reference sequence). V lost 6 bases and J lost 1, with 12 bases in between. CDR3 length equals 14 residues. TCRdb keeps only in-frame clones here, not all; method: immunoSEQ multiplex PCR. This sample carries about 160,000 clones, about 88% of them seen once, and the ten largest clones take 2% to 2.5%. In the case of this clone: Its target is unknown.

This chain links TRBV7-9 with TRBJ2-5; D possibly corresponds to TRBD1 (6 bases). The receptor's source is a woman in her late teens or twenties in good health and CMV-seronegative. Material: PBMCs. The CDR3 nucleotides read TGTGCCAGCAGTTCGGACAGTCTCCAAGAGACCCAGTACTTC. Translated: CASSSDSLQETQYF. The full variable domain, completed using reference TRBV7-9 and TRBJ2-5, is DTGVSQNPRHKITKRGQNVTFRCDPISEHNRLYWYRQTLGQGPEFLTYFQNEAQLEKSRLLSDRFSAERPKGSFSTLEIQRTEQGDSAMYLCASSSDSLQETQYFGPGTRLLVL.